This paragraph covers one TCR beta chain sequence. Its target is not known. CDR3 length: 14 residues. CDR1 is SQVTM, CDR2 ANQGSEA, per germline. The V and J ends lost 4 bases and 6 bases, in that order; junction bases with no gene match: 9. This sample is drawn from a study of OX40 agonist ivuxolimab in advanced cancers. Study background: Ivuxolimab, which is an agonistic anti-OX40 (CD134) antibody, was administered to the patients.

The assay was immunoSEQ multiplex PCR, and TCRdb's table has in-frame clones only and misses some. Of fewer than 100,000 clones in the sample, around 85% are singletons; the top ten hold 2%. Study outcomes and limitations: Which antigen the expanded peripheral T cells recognized is unknown. Clonal expansion from baseline to week 6 occurred in both CD4+ and CD8+ T cells.

Sequenced material: CD4+ or CD8+ T cells sorted from blood, taken in a trial of the OX40 agonist ivuxolimab. The chain is built from TRBV29-1 and TRBJ2-3; 8 bases agree with TRBD1. This receptor was taken from an adult with an advanced solid tumor such as melanoma, head and neck, liver or kidney cancer. CDR3 sequence: CSVVTGDIQDTQYF. The DNA of the CDR3 is TGCAGCGTTGTGACAGGGGATATTCAGGATACGCAGTATTTT.